These 13 T cell receptor beta chains share one sample of origin, sequenced in a study of cytomegalovirus exposure and HLA in healthy donors. Use of 60 Vbeta and 13 Jbeta primers characterized the PCR. Sequencing used immunoSEQ multiplex PCR; TCRdb keeps in-frame clones, though not all of them. The sample has some 130,000 clones; just under 80% are singletons. Sequenced: PBMCs. The receptors were sampled from a man aged 25-40 years in good health.

This clone showed up just a few times. This chain uses TRBV5-1 with TRBJ2-7; D may be TRBD2 (5 bases). Germline CDR1 reads SGHRS; CDR2 reads YFSETQ. Trimming shortened V by 2 bases and J by 3 bases, and 12 bases separated the two germline ends. The CDR3 runs 14 residues. DNA of the CDR3: TGCGCCAGCAGCTTAGACTACCCTCTCTACGAGCAGTACTTC. Translation gives CASSLDYPLYEQYF.

The rearrangement joins TRBV25-1 to TRBJ1-4; unclear D gene. The CDR3 sequence is 17 residues long. Germline V CDR1 and CDR2: MGHDK, SYGVNS. Trimming shortened V by 1 base and J by 2 bases, and 14 bases separated the two germline ends. The CDR3 is CASSESRGLRTNEKLFF. In DNA, the CDR3 is TGTGCCAGCAGTGAATCTCGAGGGTTGAGGACTAATGAAAAACTGTTTTTT.

The genes are TRBV18 and TRBJ2-7; D ambiguous. CDR3 length equals 13 residues. V was pared by 1 base and J by 4 bases, with 8 bases between. Per germline, CDR1 KGHSH and CDR2 LQKENI. CDR3 residues: CASSPRADYEQYF. CDR3 in DNA: TGTGCCAGCTCACCACGGGCCGATTACGAGCAGTACTTC.

The gene calls are TRBV11-3 and TRBJ2-5, with 9 bases lining up with TRBD2. The DNA matches TRBJ2-7 better at its end, which makes the J call doubtful. CDR3 length equals 16 residues. In germline, CDR1 is SGHNT, CDR2 YENEEA. The DNA for the CDR3 is TGTGCCAGAGGGCGGCGGGAGGGCCGGGGTTTCTACGAGCAGTACTTC. Its protein is CARGRREGRGFYEQYF.

The chain joins TRBV29-1 to TRBJ2-7; 7 bases align to TRBD1. From germline, CDR1 is SQVTM and CDR2 ANQGSEA. The V segment lost 0 bases and the J segment 0 bases; nucleotides outside the gene matches: 5. This CDR3 is built from 15 residues. CDR3 DNA: TGCAGCGTTGAAGATGTACGGGACAGCTCCTACGAGCAGTACTTC. Its translation: CSVEDVRDSSYEQYF.

V and J are TRBV5-1 and TRBJ1-1, with 7 bases matching TRBD1. The germline gives CDR1 SGHRS, CDR2 YFSETQ. J lost 7 bases, V lost 0 bases, and 3 bases had no gene match. This CDR3 is 13 amino acids long. CDR3 amino acids: CASSLGQGVEAFF. Written as DNA, the CDR3 is TGCGCCAGCAGCTTGGGACAGGGAGTTGAAGCTTTCTTT.

In its sample, this clone was seen once. The chain links TRBV27 to TRBJ2-1; a weak D match, TRBD2 (5 bases). Germline values: CDR1 MNHEY, CDR2 SMNVEV (reference sequence). With 4 bases removed from V and 1 base from J, the gap between germline ends came to 14 bases. This CDR3 region has 16 residues. CDR3 loop: CASSYRRTESYNEQFF. CDR3 DNA: TGTGCCAGCAGTTACCGGAGGACCGAATCCTACAATGAGCAGTTCTTC.

Worth noting for this clone: The identical CDR3 is also encoded by other nucleotide sequences in the sample. The V and J genes are TRBV6-5 and TRBJ2-1, with D perhaps TRBD1 (6 bases). The germline V gene has CDR1 MNHEY and CDR2 SVGAGI. The CDR3 covers 14 residues. V lost 0 bases to trimming and J lost 7 bases, with 10 bases between them. DNA of the CDR3: TGTGCCAGCAGTTACTCCGGGACACCTAATGAGCAGTTCTTC. Its protein is CASSYSGTPNEQFF.

Here the CDR3 DNA reads TGTGCCAGCAGGCCAAACCCTTCGGGACTAGCGCCAGGGGGGGAGCAGTTCTTC. Translation gives CASRPNPSGLAPGGEQFF. V is TRBV7-9 and J is TRBJ2-1; TRBD2 matches 10 bases. CDR1 is SEHNR and CDR2 is FQNEAQ in the germline V gene (reference sequence). V was clipped by 6 bases and J by 10 bases; unmatched bases: 21. The CDR3 spans 18 residues.

This chain connects TRBV30 to TRBJ1-2; TRBD1 matches 10 bases. The germline gives CDR1 GTSNPN, CDR2 SVGIG (reference sequence). The junction had 5 bases not matched to a gene; V was cut back by 3 bases and J by 7 bases. The CDR3 loop spans 13 amino acids. The chain's CDR3 is CAWRRTGGSGYTF. DNA of the CDR3: TGTGCCTGGAGAAGGACAGGGGGTAGTGGCTACACCTTC.

This sequence joins TRBV27 and TRBJ1-1, with D maybe TRBD1 (5 bases). V was clipped by 6 bases and J by 6 bases, with 14 bases between them. CDR3 length: 13 residues. Germline values: CDR1 MNHEY, CDR2 SMNVEV (reference sequence). CDR3 sequence (DNA): TGTGCCAGCAGGGGGGGGGTCATGTCTGAAGCTTTCTTT. It is translated as CASRGGVMSEAFF.

The sample holds a few counts of this clone. This chain joins TRBV4-1 and TRBJ2-7, with 10 bases fitting TRBD1. This CDR3 has 14 amino acids. The ends lost 4 bases at V and 3 bases at J; junction bases unmatched: 3. Germline CDR1 reads MGHRA; CDR2 reads YSYEKL. CDR3 DNA sequence: TGCGCCAGCAGCCGTAGGGACAGGGGCTACGAGCAGTACTTC. This codes for CASSRRDRGYEQYF.

This clone was observed once. The CDR3 bases are TGTGCCAGCAGCCAGGAGGCCCCCAACGTCCTGACTTTC. Translating gives CASSQEAPNVLTF. This rearrangement joins TRBV28 to TRBJ2-6, with D perhaps matching TRBD2 (5 bases). The V end was cut by 6 bases, the J end by 8 bases, with 11 bases between. The CDR3 covers 13 residues. CDR1 and CDR2 (germline): MDHEN, SYDVKM.